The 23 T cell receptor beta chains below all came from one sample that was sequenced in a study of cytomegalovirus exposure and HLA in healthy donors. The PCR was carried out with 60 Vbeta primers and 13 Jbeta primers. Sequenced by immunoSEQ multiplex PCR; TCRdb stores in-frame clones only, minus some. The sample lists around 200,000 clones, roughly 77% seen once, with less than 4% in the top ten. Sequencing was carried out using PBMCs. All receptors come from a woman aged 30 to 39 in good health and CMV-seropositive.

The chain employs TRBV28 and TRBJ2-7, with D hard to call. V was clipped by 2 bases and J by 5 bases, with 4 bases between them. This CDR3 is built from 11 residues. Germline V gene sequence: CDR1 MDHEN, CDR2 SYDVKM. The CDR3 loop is CASSLQNEQYF. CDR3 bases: TGTGCCAGCAGTTTACAGAACGAGCAGTACTTC. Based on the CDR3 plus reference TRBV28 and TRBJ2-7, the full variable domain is DVKVTQSSRYLVKRTGEKVFLECVQDMDHENMFWYRQDPGLGLRLIYFSYDVKMKEKGDIPEGYSVSREKKERFSLILESASTNQTSMYLCASSLQNEQYFGPGTRLTVT.

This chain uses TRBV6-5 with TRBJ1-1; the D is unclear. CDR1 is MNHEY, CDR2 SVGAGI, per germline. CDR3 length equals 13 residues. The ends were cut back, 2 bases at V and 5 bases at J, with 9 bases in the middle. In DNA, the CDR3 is TGTGCCAGCAGTTACCGGCTCGGGACTGAAGCTTTCTTT. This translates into CASSYRLGTEAFF.

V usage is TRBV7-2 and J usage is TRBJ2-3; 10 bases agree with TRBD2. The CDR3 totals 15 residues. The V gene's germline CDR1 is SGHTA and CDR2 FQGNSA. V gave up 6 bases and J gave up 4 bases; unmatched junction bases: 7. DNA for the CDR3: TGTGCCAGCAGTCCCTCTAGCGGGAGATCAGATACGCAGTATTTT. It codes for CASSPSSGRSDTQYF.

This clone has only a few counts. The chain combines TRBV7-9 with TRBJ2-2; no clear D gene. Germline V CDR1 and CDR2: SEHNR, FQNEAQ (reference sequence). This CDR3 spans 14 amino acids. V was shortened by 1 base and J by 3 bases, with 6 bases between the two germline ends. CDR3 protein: CASSLDQYTGELFF. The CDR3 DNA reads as TGTGCCAGCAGCTTAGATCAGTACACCGGGGAGCTGTTTTTT.

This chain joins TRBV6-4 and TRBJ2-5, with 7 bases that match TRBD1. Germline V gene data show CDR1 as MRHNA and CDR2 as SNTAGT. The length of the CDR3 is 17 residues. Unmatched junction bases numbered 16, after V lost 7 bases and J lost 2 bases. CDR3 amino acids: CASTCDREYFIQETQYF. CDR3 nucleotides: TGTGCCAGCACCTGCGACAGGGAGTACTTTATTCAAGAGACCCAGTACTTC.

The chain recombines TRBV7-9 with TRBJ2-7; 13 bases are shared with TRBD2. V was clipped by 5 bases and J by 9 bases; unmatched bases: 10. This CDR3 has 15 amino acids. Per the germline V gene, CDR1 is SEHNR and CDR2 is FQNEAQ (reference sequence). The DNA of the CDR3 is TGTGCCAGCAGCAGCGAAACTAGCGGGAGGGCCGGGCAGTACTTC. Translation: CASSSETSGRAGQYF. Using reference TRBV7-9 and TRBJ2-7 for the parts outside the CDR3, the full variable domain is DTGVSQNPRHKITKRGQNVTFRCDPISEHNRLYWYRQTLGQGPEFLTYFQNEAQLEKSRLLSDRFSAERPKGSFSTLEIQRTEQGDSAMYLCASSSETSGRAGQYFGPGTRLTVT.

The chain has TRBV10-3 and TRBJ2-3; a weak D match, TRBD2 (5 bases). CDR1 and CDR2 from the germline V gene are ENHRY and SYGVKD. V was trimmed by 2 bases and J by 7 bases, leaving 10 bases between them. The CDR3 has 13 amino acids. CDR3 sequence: CAISEEVTNTQYF. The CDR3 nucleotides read TGTGCCATCAGTGAGGAAGTGACTAATACGCAGTATTTT.

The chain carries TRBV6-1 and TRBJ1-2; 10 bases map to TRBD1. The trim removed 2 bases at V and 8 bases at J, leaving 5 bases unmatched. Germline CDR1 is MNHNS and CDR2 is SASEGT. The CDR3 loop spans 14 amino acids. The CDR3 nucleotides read TGTGCCAGCAGTGAACGACAGGGGGCAACGGGCTACACCTTC. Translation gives CASSERQGATGYTF.

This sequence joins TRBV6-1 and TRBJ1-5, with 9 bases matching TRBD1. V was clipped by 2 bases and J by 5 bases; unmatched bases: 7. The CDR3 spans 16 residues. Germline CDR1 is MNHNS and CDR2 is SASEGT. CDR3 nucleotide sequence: TGTGCCAGCAGTGAAACCACGGGACAGGGTTATCAGCCCCAGCATTTT. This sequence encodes CASSETTGQGYQPQHF.

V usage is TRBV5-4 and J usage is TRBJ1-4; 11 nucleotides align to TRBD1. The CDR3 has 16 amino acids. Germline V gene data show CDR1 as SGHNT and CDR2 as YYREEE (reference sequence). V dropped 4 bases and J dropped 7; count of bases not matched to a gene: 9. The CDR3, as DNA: TGTGCCAGCAGCCCCGGACAGGGGGCGGGAGGTGAAAAACTGTTTTTT. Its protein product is CASSPGQGAGGEKLFF.

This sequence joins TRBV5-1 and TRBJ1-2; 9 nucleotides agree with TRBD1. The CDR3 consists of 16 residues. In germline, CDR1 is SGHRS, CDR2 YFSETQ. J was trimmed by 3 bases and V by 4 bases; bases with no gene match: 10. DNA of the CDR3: TGCGCCAGCAGCCCGGGAACAGGGGGCGCTGACTATGGCTACACCTTC. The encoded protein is CASSPGTGGADYGYTF. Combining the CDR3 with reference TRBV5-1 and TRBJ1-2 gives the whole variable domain KAGVTQTPRYLIKTRGQQVTLSCSPISGHRSVSWYQQTPGQGLQFLFEYFSETQRNKGNFPGRFSGRQFSNSRSEMNVSTLELGDSALYLCASSPGTGGADYGYTFGSGTRLTVV.

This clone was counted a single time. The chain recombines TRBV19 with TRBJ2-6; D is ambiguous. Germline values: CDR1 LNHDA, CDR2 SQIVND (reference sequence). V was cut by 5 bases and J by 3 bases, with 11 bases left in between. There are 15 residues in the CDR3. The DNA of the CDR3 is TGTGCCAGTAGTCCGCCGACGGGTGGGGCCAACGTCCTGACTTTC. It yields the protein CASSPPTGGANVLTF.

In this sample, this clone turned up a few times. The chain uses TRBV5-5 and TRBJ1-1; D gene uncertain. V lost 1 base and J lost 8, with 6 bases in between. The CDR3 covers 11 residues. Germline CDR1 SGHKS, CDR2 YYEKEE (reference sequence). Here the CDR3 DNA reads TGTGCCAGCAGCTTGACGCGCGAAGCTTTCTTT. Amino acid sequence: CASSLTREAFF.

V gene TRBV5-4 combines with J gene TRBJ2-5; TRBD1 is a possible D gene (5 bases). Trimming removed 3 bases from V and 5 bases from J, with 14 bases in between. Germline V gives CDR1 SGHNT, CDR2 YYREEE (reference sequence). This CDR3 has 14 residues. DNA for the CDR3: TGTGCCAGCAGCTGTGGACAAGTCTGGGAGACCCAGTACTTC. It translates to CASSCGQVWETQYF.

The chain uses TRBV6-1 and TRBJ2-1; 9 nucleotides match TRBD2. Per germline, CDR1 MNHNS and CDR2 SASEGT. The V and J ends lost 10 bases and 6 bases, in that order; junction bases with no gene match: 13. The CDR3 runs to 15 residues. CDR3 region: CATSTGGRAPNEQFF. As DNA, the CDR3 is TGTGCCACCTCTACCGGCGGGAGGGCCCCCAATGAGCAGTTCTTC.

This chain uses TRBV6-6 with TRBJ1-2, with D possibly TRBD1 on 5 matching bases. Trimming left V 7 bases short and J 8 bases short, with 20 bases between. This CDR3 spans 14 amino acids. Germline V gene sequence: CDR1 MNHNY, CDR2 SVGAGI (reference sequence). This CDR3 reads CASTRLQGSDGYTF. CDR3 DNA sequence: TGTGCCAGCACCCGACTCCAGGGATCCGACGGCTACACCTTC.

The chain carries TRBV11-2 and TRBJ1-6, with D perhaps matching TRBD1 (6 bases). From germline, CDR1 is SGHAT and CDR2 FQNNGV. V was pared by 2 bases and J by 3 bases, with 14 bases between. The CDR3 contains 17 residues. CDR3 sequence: CASSLYQTGVYNSPLHF. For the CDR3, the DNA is TGTGCCAGCAGCTTATATCAGACAGGCGTCTATAATTCACCCCTCCACTTT.

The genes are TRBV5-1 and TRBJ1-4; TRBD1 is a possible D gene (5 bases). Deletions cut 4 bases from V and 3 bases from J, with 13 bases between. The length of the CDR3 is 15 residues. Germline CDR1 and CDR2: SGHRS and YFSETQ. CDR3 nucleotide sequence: TGCGCCAGCAGCCCCCAGGGCTCAGCTAATGAAAAACTGTTTTTT. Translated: CASSPQGSANEKLFF.

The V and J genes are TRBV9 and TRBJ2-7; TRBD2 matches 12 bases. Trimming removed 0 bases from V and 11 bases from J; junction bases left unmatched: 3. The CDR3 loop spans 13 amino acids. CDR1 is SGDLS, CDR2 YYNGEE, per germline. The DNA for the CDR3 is TGTGCCAGCAGCGTAGCTACTAGCGGGAGGAAGTACTTC. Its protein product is CASSVATSGRKYF.

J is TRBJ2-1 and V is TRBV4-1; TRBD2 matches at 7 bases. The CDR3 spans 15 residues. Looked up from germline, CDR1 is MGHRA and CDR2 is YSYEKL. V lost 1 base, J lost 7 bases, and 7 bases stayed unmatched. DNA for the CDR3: TGCGCCAGCAGCCAAGTGAGGGAGGGCCCAAATGAGCAGTTCTTC. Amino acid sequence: CASSQVREGPNEQFF.

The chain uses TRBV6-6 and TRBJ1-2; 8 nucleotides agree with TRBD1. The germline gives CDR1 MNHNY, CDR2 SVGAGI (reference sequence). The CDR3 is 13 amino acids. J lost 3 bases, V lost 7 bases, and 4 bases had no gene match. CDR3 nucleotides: TGTGCCAGCACTCCGACAGGGGACTATGGCTACACCTTC. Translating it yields CASTPTGDYGYTF.

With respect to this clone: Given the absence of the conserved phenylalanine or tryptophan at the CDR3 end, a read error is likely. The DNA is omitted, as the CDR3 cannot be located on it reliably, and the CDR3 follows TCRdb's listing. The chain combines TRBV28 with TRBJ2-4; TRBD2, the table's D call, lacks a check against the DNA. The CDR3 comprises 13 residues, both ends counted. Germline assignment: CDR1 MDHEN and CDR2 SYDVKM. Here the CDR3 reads CASSPPGLAGGSV.

CDR3 in amino acids: CASSRRVQETQYF. The DNA for the CDR3 is TGTGCCAGCAGCCGTCGGGTCCAAGAGACCCAGTACTTC. This chain uses TRBV7-2 with TRBJ2-5; D is unresolved. V lost 5 bases and J 1 base, leaving 8 bases between the germline ends. From germline, CDR1 is SGHTA and CDR2 FQGNSA. CDR3 length: 13 residues.